The 21 T cell receptor beta chains below were found in one sample sequenced in a study of identical twins (dated by TCRdb to about 2016). Library preparation was by 5' RACE. TCRdb names Illumina HiSeq 2000 as the instrument used. TCRdb ran its own pipeline on the public reads, namely fastp trimming at Q25 and MiXCR clone calling, and kept in-frame beta chains. Merged by CDR3 protein, the rows form single entries marked with the most common genes and DNA. In this sample the table shows around 1.7 million distinct CDR3 sequences, less than 40% of which occur a single time. The ten largest clones capture under 0.35% of the sample. The sequenced material came from cord blood. These receptors all stem from a newborn girl in good health.

The chain employs TRBV10-3 and TRBJ1-1; D call uncertain. The CDR3 is 12 residues long. Germline-derived CDR1 and CDR2 are ENHRY and SYGVKD. V shed 8 bases and J shed 7 bases, with 14 bases lying between them. In DNA, the CDR3 is TGTGCCATCGGGCGCAGCGCTCTTGAAGCTTTCTTT. This sequence encodes CAIGRSALEAFF.

The chain joins TRBV7-9 to TRBJ2-7; D ambiguous. The germline CDR1 and CDR2 sequences are SEHNR and FQNEAQ (reference sequence). The CDR3 runs 14 residues. V shed 1 base and J shed 0 bases, with 7 bases lying between them. The CDR3 sequence: CASSLGHISYEQYF. In DNA form, the CDR3 reads TGTGCCAGCAGCTTAGGCCATATCTCCTACGAGCAGTACTTC. Supplemented by reference TRBV7-9 and TRBJ2-7, the full variable domain reads DTGVSQNPRHKITKRGQNVTFRCDPISEHNRLYWYRQTLGQGPEFLTYFQNEAQLEKSRLLSDRFSAERPKGSFSTLEIQRTEQGDSAMYLCASSLGHISYEQYFGPGTRLTVT.

The chain combines TRBV5-1 with TRBJ2-3; the D gene is possibly TRBD2 (6 bases). The ends were cut back, 1 base at V and 2 bases at J, with 8 bases in the middle. The CDR3 is made up of 14 amino acids. Germline-derived CDR1 and CDR2 are SGHRS and YFSETQ. The CDR3 DNA follows: TGCGCCAGCAGCTTGCGGGGGATCACAGATACGCAGTATTTT. It translates to CASSLRGITDTQYF.

The chain uses TRBV2 and TRBJ2-3; possibly TRBD1 for D (5 bases). V lost 3 bases and J 2 bases, leaving 12 bases between the germline ends. This CDR3 has 15 amino acids. Germline lookup yields CDR1 SNHLY and CDR2 FYNNEI. The CDR3 protein is CASSDGRAPTDTQYF. CDR3 sequence (DNA): TGTGCCAGCAGTGATGGCAGGGCCCCCACAGATACGCAGTATTTT.

This clonotype was counted a few times. This sequence joins TRBV28 and TRBJ2-7; 8 bases fit TRBD1. Per germline, CDR1 MDHEN and CDR2 SYDVKM. V trimming: 7 bases; J trimming: 4 bases; junction bases outside the gene matches: 12. CDR3 size: 15 residues. The chain's CDR3 is CASTKNTGGSYEQYF. The DNA of the CDR3 is TGTGCCAGCACCAAAAATACAGGGGGTTCTTACGAGCAGTACTTC.

In this sample, this clonotype turned up many times. The V gene is TRBV29-1, the J gene TRBJ2-7, with D tentatively TRBD2 (5 bases). This CDR3 is 13 amino acids long. V lost 0 bases and J lost 4, with 10 bases in between. CDR1 and CDR2 (germline): SQVTM, ANQGSEA. The CDR3 sequence is CSVEDGSGYEQYF. The CDR3 nucleotides read TGCAGCGTTGAAGATGGTTCGGGGTACGAGCAGTACTTC.

The genes are TRBV28 and TRBJ1-4, with D possibly matching TRBD1 (5 bases). The germline V gene encodes CDR1 MDHEN and CDR2 SYDVKM. Deletions cut 5 bases from V and 7 bases from J, with 11 bases between. The CDR3 totals 13 residues. The CDR3 DNA reads TGTGCCAGCAGTCGACAGTTGGGTGAAAAACTGTTTTTT. Amino acid sequence: CASSRQLGEKLFF.

There are a few counts of this clonotype. V usage is TRBV9 and J usage is TRBJ2-1, with TRBD2 matching over 7 bases. The CDR3 is 16 amino acids. Germline CDR1 SGDLS, CDR2 YYNGEE. J gave up 6 bases and V 4 bases, and 13 bases lay outside the gene matches. CDR3 nucleotide sequence: TGTGCCAGCAGCCCCCCGGGGTTAGGACTAGGCAATGAGCAGTTCTTC. This gives the protein CASSPPGLGLGNEQFF.

The chain joins TRBV4-2 to TRBJ2-3; 10 bases are a match to TRBD2. The germline V gene has CDR1 LGHNA and CDR2 YNFKEQ. J lost 7 bases, V lost 3 bases, and 7 bases had no gene match. This CDR3 region has 15 residues. CDR3 region: CASSHPGTSDHTQYF. The CDR3 nucleotides read TGTGCCAGCAGCCACCCCGGGACTAGCGACCATACGCAGTATTTT.

The chain joins TRBV2 to TRBJ1-6, with 7 bases lining up with TRBD1. V lost 2 bases and J lost 14; bases outside the gene matches: 9. CDR3 length: 14 amino acids. Per germline, CDR1 SNHLY and CDR2 FYNNEI. Here the CDR3 DNA reads TGTGCCAGCAGTGAAACCGGGGCAGGGGGGACCCTCCACTTT. Translation: CASSETGAGGTLHF.

This clonotype has a single count. The rearrangement links TRBV27 to TRBJ1-1, with a possible D match to TRBD1 (6 bases). The CDR3 extends over 13 amino acids. V was clipped by 6 bases and J by 1 base, with 9 bases between them. Per germline, CDR1 MNHEY and CDR2 SMNVEV (reference sequence). Written as DNA, the CDR3 is TGTGCCAGCAGGGCGGGGGCGAACACTGAAGCTTTCTTT. Translated, it gives CASRAGANTEAFF.

The chain carries TRBV7-6 and TRBJ2-5, with 7 nucleotides matching TRBD2. J gave up 4 bases and V 1 base, and 3 bases lay outside the gene matches. The CDR3 contains 14 residues. Germline values: CDR1 SGHVS, CDR2 FNYEAQ. In DNA form, the CDR3 reads TGTGCCAGCAGCTTAGTCGCTAGCGGAGAGACCCAGTACTTC. Translated, it gives CASSLVASGETQYF.

The chain employs TRBV12-3 or TRBV12-4 and TRBJ1-4; D perhaps matches TRBD1 (5 bases). Trimming cost V 6 bases and J 0 bases, with 11 bases left between them. CDR3 length: 15 residues. The CDR3 DNA is TGTGCCAGCAGACAAGGACAACCAACTAATGAAAAACTGTTTTTT. It is translated as CASRQGQPTNEKLFF.

The V and J genes are TRBV20-1 and TRBJ1-4; 7 nucleotides line up with TRBD1. The J segment lost 5 bases and the V segment lost 3 bases, leaving 12 bases of the junction unmatched. Germline CDR1 is DFQATT and CDR2 is SNEGSKA (reference sequence). CDR3 length equals 16 residues. The CDR3 is CSASVPYRGRNEKLFF. The CDR3 DNA is TGCAGTGCTAGTGTTCCTTACAGGGGAAGGAATGAAAAACTGTTTTTT.

In regard to this clonotype: The junction shows a germline mismatch at one end, possibly a read error. The genes are TRBV5-1 and TRBJ2-6, with D uncertain. Germline V CDR1 and CDR2: SGHRS, YFSETQ. This CDR3 has 15 residues. The CDR3 is CAGSLDPSGANVLTF. In DNA, the CDR3 is TGCGCCGGCAGCTTGGATCCCTCTGGGGCCAACGTCCTGACTTTC. The full variable domain, in which reference TRBV5-1 and TRBJ2-6 provide the parts outside the CDR3, is KAGVTQTPRYLIKTRGQQVTLSCSPISGHRSVSWYQQTPGQGLQFLFEYFSETQRNKGNFPGRFSGRQFSNSRSEMNVSTLELGDSALYLCAGSLDPSGANVLTFGAGSRLTVL.

A few counts support this clonotype. The rearrangement links TRBV12-3 or TRBV12-4 to TRBJ2-2; no definite D call. The CDR3 runs to 13 residues. Trimming took off 2 bases at V and 5 bases at J, with 6 bases between the two ends. The CDR3 is CASSLQRTGELFF. The CDR3 DNA reads TGTGCCAGCAGTTTACAGAGGACCGGGGAGCTGTTTTTT.

This chain uses TRBV5-6 with TRBJ1-4; 7 bases fit TRBD1. J was trimmed by 8 bases and V by 3 bases; bases with no gene match: 7. The V gene's germline CDR1 is SGHDT and CDR2 YYEEEE. The CDR3 runs to 14 residues. The CDR3: CASSWQGEGEKLFF. CDR3 coding DNA: TGTGCCAGCAGCTGGCAGGGGGAAGGGGAAAAACTGTTTTTT. Full variable domain (outside the CDR3, taken from reference TRBV5-6 and TRBJ1-4): DAGVTQSPTHLIKTRGQQVTLRCSPKSGHDTVSWYQQALGQGPQFIFQYYEEEERQRGNFPDRFSGHQFPNYSSELNVNALLLGDSALYLCASSWQGEGEKLFFGSGTQLSVL.

The rearrangement uses TRBV3-1 and TRBJ2-1; 7 bases fit TRBD2. The V segment lost 4 bases and the J segment 6 bases; nucleotides outside the gene matches: 24. The CDR3 length is 20 residues. CDR1 and CDR2 from the germline V gene are LGHDT and YNNKEL (reference sequence). Here the CDR3 DNA reads TGTGCCAGCAGCCGAGGAGAGACTAGCTTGGGTGGGAGATTTCCCAATGAGCAGTTCTTC. Protein sequence: CASSRGETSLGGRFPNEQFF.

The J gene is TRBJ2-2, the V gene TRBV6-6, with 10 bases identical to TRBD1. V lost 6 bases to trimming and J lost 3 bases; unmatched junction nucleotides: 7. Germline values: CDR1 MNHNY, CDR2 SVGAGI (reference sequence). The CDR3 has 16 amino acids. As DNA, the CDR3 is TGTGCCAGCAGGCGACGGGGACAGGGGTACACCGGGGAGCTGTTTTTT. This sequence encodes CASRRRGQGYTGELFF.

The gene calls are TRBV5-6 and TRBJ2-1; D is possibly TRBD2 (6 bases). The CDR3 length is 15 residues. V was trimmed by 0 bases and J by 7 bases, leaving 14 bases between them. Germline V gene lookup returns CDR1 SGHDT and CDR2 YYEEEE. The CDR3 spells CASSLDWRRGNEQFF. The CDR3 bases are TGTGCCAGCAGCTTGGATTGGCGGCGGGGTAATGAGCAGTTCTTC.

The chain links TRBV27 to TRBJ2-1; the D is unclear. This CDR3 spans 13 amino acids. Germline loops: CDR1 MNHEY, CDR2 SMNVEV (reference sequence). V lost 5 bases and J lost 7, with 12 bases in between. DNA for the CDR3: TGTGCCAGCAGTGGCACTAAGGAGAATGAGCAGTTCTTC. Translation: CASSGTKENEQFF.